These 23 T cell receptor beta chains share one sample of origin, sequenced in a study of T cell clonotyping in hematopoietic cell transplantation. Some clones are missing from TCRdb's copy, which holds only in-frame ones; the method was immunoSEQ multiplex PCR. The profile shows about 10,000 clones, 45% to 55% of them singletons. Here the sequenced sample was peripheral blood mononuclear cells, taken 100 days after allogeneic stem cell transplant. Receptor source: a female patient in her 50s who had an allogeneic stem cell transplant from an unrelated donor, so the T cells may come from the graft donor. Some clones in this sample may be carry-over from other donors' samples.

This chain uses TRBV30 with TRBJ1-6; D not certain. The length of the CDR3 is 14 residues. V was cut by 0 bases and J by 2 bases, with 5 bases left in between. Germline CDR1 reads GTSNPN; CDR2 reads SVGIG (reference sequence). The DNA for the CDR3 is TGTGCCTGGAGTGTCAGGACCTATAATTCACCCCTCCACTTT. This encodes CAWSVRTYNSPLHF.

The V and J genes are TRBV7-2 and TRBJ1-2; D unclear. The CDR3 is made up of 13 amino acids. From germline, CDR1 is SGHTA and CDR2 FQGNSA. V lost 5 bases, J lost 5 bases, and 12 bases lay in between. The CDR3 DNA sequence: TGTGCCAGCAGCCGGCCGGGTTCTTATGGCTACACCTTC. It encodes CASSRPGSYGYTF.

This clone was counted between two and nine times. The CDR3 DNA sequence: TGTGCCAGCAGTTACTCAGGGGAAAAAACTGAAGCTTTCTTT. It yields the protein CASSYSGEKTEAFF. The gene calls are TRBV6-6 and TRBJ1-1; D may be TRBD1 (5 bases). V dropped 0 bases and J dropped 5 bases, with 10 bases sitting between them. CDR1 is MNHNY and CDR2 is SVGAGI in the germline V gene (reference sequence). The CDR3 loop spans 14 amino acids.

This clone has more than one count but fewer than ten. The V gene is TRBV5-6, the J gene TRBJ2-5, with D perhaps TRBD1 (6 bases). The J call may be faulty, since TRBJ2-7 better matches the DNA end. CDR1 and CDR2 (germline): SGHDT, YYEEEE. This CDR3 is 13 amino acids long. The CDR3 DNA is TGTGCCAGCAGCTTCGGCAGGGGTTACGAGCAGTACTTC. It specifies CASSFGRGYEQYF.

The chain joins TRBV4-1 to TRBJ2-7; D gene ambiguous. The CDR3 consists of 15 residues. V dropped 1 base and J dropped 3 bases, with 13 bases sitting between them. The V gene's germline CDR1 is MGHRA and CDR2 YSYEKL. The CDR3 DNA reads as TGCGCCAGCAGCCAAGGTTTCGAGGCCTTCTACGAGCAGTACTTC. Translated: CASSQGFEAFYEQYF.

V gene TRBV29-1 combines with J gene TRBJ2-7, with D perhaps TRBD1 (6 bases). Germline V gene data show CDR1 as SQVTM and CDR2 as ANQGSEA. The V gene lost 4 bases and the J gene lost 2 bases, with 9 bases spanning the gap. The CDR3 runs to 12 residues. The chain's CDR3 is CSVVGAPYEQYF. The DNA for the CDR3 is TGCAGCGTTGTGGGGGCGCCCTACGAGCAGTACTTC.

This chain connects TRBV10-2 to TRBJ1-5; D may be TRBD1 (5 bases). The CDR3 runs to 16 residues. CDR1 is WSHSY and CDR2 is SAAADI in the germline V gene. The V and J ends lost 0 bases and 0 bases respectively, with 9 bases between them. The CDR3 is CASSESTVNSNQPQHF. As DNA, the CDR3 is TGCGCCAGCAGTGAGTCGACAGTCAATAGCAATCAGCCCCAGCATTTT.

This sequence joins TRBV28 and TRBJ1-2; D not resolved. Trimming took 6 bases from V and 3 from J, leaving 14 bases between them. CDR1 is MDHEN, CDR2 SYDVKM, per germline. The CDR3 has 14 amino acids. CDR3 sequence: CASSRTDGHYGYTF. In DNA form, the CDR3 reads TGTGCCAGCAGCCGGACCGACGGGCACTATGGCTACACCTTC.

Details on this clone: The junction and the germline gene differ at one end; a read error may be behind it. This rearrangement joins TRBV30 to TRBJ1-1, with D possibly TRBD1 on 5 matching bases. Germline V gives CDR1 GTSNPN, CDR2 SVGIG (reference sequence). The CDR3 sequence is 15 residues long. For the CDR3, the DNA is TGTGCCTGGGGCAAGCACTCCGGGACGGACACTGAAGCGTTCTTT. Amino acids: CAWGKHSGTDTEAFF.

Here the CDR3 reads CASSDMTGGNSPLHF. In DNA, the CDR3 is TGTGCCAGCAGTGATATGACCGGGGGTAATTCACCCCTCCACTTT. The rearrangement links TRBV25-1 to TRBJ1-6, with D perhaps TRBD1 (5 bases). CDR3 length equals 15 residues. The V end was cut by 3 bases, the J end by 6 bases, with 12 bases between. Germline V gene sequence: CDR1 MGHDK, CDR2 SYGVNS.

This chain uses TRBV6-6 with TRBJ1-4; 8 positions match TRBD1. V lost 6 bases to trimming and J lost 4 bases; unmatched junction nucleotides: 7. This CDR3 comprises 15 residues. Germline V gene lookup returns CDR1 MNHNY and CDR2 SVGAGI (reference sequence). CDR3 DNA: TGTGCCAGCAGCCACCCGGGACAGGTTAATGAAAAACTGTTTTTT. Translated, it gives CASSHPGQVNEKLFF.

This clone turned up a few times. V and J are TRBV4-1 and TRBJ1-1; a weak D match, TRBD1 (5 bases). The length of the CDR3 is 14 residues. V lost 8 bases and J lost 6, with 19 bases in between. The germline V gene encodes CDR1 MGHRA and CDR2 YSYEKL. The CDR3 DNA reads as TGCGCCAGCCGTACCGGCGACGGGACGGCTGAAGCTTTCTTT. This sequence encodes CASRTGDGTAEAFF.

J is TRBJ2-2 and V is TRBV4-1; no clear D gene. The V gene lost 10 bases and the J gene lost 7 bases, with 16 bases spanning the gap. CDR3 length: 13 residues. Germline-derived CDR1 and CDR2 are MGHRA and YSYEKL. CDR3 amino acids: CATMSSRGGELFF. DNA of the CDR3: TGCGCCACCATGTCGAGTCGTGGCGGGGAGCTGTTTTTT.

This clone is termed medium-sized. This sequence joins TRBV6-5 and TRBJ2-7; 7 bases match TRBD2. Germline assignment: CDR1 MNHEY and CDR2 SVGAGI. The CDR3 is made up of 14 amino acids. Trimming cost V 2 bases and J 4 bases; bases outside gene matches: 5. The CDR3 is CASSYKGGEYEQYF. As DNA, the CDR3 is TGTGCCAGCAGTTACAAGGGAGGGGAGTACGAGCAGTACTTC.

CDR3 DNA sequence: TGTGCCAGCAGCCAAGTCCGTAATTCACCCCTCCACTTT. Translating it yields CASSQVRNSPLHF. This sequence joins TRBV14 and TRBJ1-6, with unresolved D. CDR1 and CDR2 (germline): SGHDN, FVKESK. With 1 base removed from V and 6 bases from J, the gap between germline ends came to 4 bases. The CDR3 length is 13 residues.

The chain combines TRBV5-8 with TRBJ2-7; D is uncertain. The CDR3 has 11 residues. Germline V gene data show CDR1 as SGHTS and CDR2 as YDEGEE. The V gene lost 3 bases and the J gene lost 3 bases, with 4 bases spanning the gap. CDR3 amino acids: CASSWSYEQYF. CDR3 nucleotide sequence: TGTGCCAGCAGCTGGAGCTACGAGCAGTACTTC. Combining the CDR3 with reference TRBV5-8 and TRBJ2-7 gives the whole variable domain EAGVTQSPTHLIKTRGQQATLRCSPISGHTSVYWYQQALGLGLQFLLWYDEGEERNRGNFPPRFSGRQFPNYSSELNVNALELEDSALYLCASSWSYEQYFGPGTRLTVT.

The chain is built from TRBV30 and TRBJ2-1, with D maybe TRBD2 (5 bases). Germline CDR1 is GTSNPN and CDR2 is SVGIG (reference sequence). The CDR3 length is 14 residues. V was shortened by 3 bases and J by 0 bases, with 9 bases between the two germline ends. CDR3: CAWSPGSSYNEQFF. CDR3 nucleotide sequence: TGTGCCTGGAGCCCGGGGAGCTCCTACAATGAGCAGTTCTTC.

The J gene is TRBJ2-7, the V gene TRBV29-1, with 10 bases matching TRBD1. The V gene's germline CDR1 is SQVTM and CDR2 ANQGSEA. CDR3 size: 12 residues. V was clipped by 5 bases and J by 5 bases; unmatched bases: 3. The CDR3 sequence is CSVNDRGHEQYF. The CDR3 region has the DNA TGCAGCGTTAACGACAGGGGGCACGAGCAGTACTTC.

This clone was picked up a small number of times. The chain recombines TRBV30 with TRBJ1-2, with D maybe TRBD1 (6 bases). V was pared by 6 bases and J by 4 bases, with 15 bases between. The length of the CDR3 is 13 residues. Per germline, CDR1 GTSNPN and CDR2 SVGIG (reference sequence). Here the CDR3 DNA reads TGTGCCTGTCGCCGTGACAGGCCCTATGGCTACACCTTC. Translation: CACRRDRPYGYTF.

The genes are TRBV25-1 and TRBJ2-7, with 10 bases lining up with TRBD1. Germline V gives CDR1 MGHDK, CDR2 SYGVNS. V lost 4 bases, J lost 13 bases, and 4 bases stayed unmatched. The length of the CDR3 is 11 residues. The CDR3 DNA sequence: TGTGCCAGCAGTGGGGGGACAGGGGAATACTTC. Protein sequence: CASSGGTGEYF.

The CDR3 nucleotides read TGTGCCTGGAGTGGGGACACAAACTACGAGCAGTACTTC. This sequence encodes CAWSGDTNYEQYF. This chain uses TRBV30 with TRBJ2-7, with TRBD1 as a possible D gene (6 bases). V dropped 1 base and J dropped 3 bases, with 10 bases sitting between them. Germline V gene sequence: CDR1 GTSNPN, CDR2 SVGIG (reference sequence). CDR3 length: 13 amino acids.

The CDR3 coding sequence is TGTGCCTGGGGAGCCCTCAGAGAGACCCAGTACTTC. It yields the protein CAWGALRETQYF. The J gene is TRBJ2-5, the V gene TRBV30; D is ambiguous. The CDR3 sequence is 12 residues long. Per germline, CDR1 GTSNPN and CDR2 SVGIG (reference sequence). V lost 5 bases and J 4 bases, leaving 11 bases between the germline ends.

In its sample, this clone was seen a few times. The rearrangement joins TRBV29-1 to TRBJ2-7; 8 bases are a match to TRBD1. V trimming: 6 bases; J trimming: 1 base; junction bases outside the gene matches: 8. Germline V gene lookup returns CDR1 SQVTM and CDR2 ANQGSEA. The CDR3 sequence is 14 residues long. DNA of the CDR3: TGCAGCGTAAACGACAGGGGAGGTTCCTACGAGCAGTACTTC. Translating it yields CSVNDRGGSYEQYF.